This TCR beta chain appears in the sequencing data of a study of regulatory T cells in long-lasting Graves disease. Study-level findings and limits: Gene preferences differed: TRBV28, TRBJ1-2, TRBJ2-5 in persistent cases. For persistent Graves' patients, TCR diversity was lower than for newly diagnosed ones.

Noted time point: newly diagnosed GD, antithyroid drugs for less than 3 months. The TCR library was prepared using RNA isolated from PBMCs. The CDR3 has 12 amino acids. CDR1 is SGHAT and CDR2 is FQNNGV in the germline V gene. There are a few counts of this clonotype. Its antigen is not identified. At one of its ends the junction is not consistent with the germline gene, which may arise from a read error. For TCR beta, libraries came from iRepertoire HTBI primers and Arm-PCR of CDR3 regions. TCRdb re-derived calls from the multiplex PCR reads in MiXCR, one entry per CDR3 protein. The sample carries some 350,000 distinct CDR3 sequences, roughly 17% recorded once. A further study also used this sample, focusing on T cells in Graves' hyperthyroidism and ophthalmopathy.

The sequencing here drew on peripheral blood mononuclear cells (PBMCs), taken at new diagnosis, from a patient treated with antithyroid drugs. The chain couples TRBV11-2 to TRBJ2-5; 7 bases are a match to TRBD1. The TCR sequence derives from a woman aged 18-29 years with Graves disease. CDR3: CASSQTRDRVRF. The CDR3, as DNA: TGTGCCAGCAGCCAAACCAGAGACAGGGTTAGGTTC.